Following are 20 T cell receptor beta chains from one sample sequenced in a study of T cell repertoires in cytomegalovirus infection (dated by TCRdb to 2018 to 2020). The sequencer was an Illumina HiSeq 1500. TCRdb passed the public sequencing reads through fastp at Q25 and MiXCR, retaining productive beta sequences. CDR3 protein sequences are deduplicated, and each keeps its most common genes and DNA. Across this sample there are 250,000 to 300,000 distinct CDR3 sequences, with approximately 9.1% seen only once. Of the sample, approximately 15% is held by the ten largest clones. Material for sequencing was PBMCs. The receptors originated from a human donor in good health (CMV status not recorded). Some clones in this sample may be carry-over from other donors' samples.

This clonotype was seen many times. J is TRBJ2-3 and V is TRBV29-1, with TRBD1 matching over 8 bases. The CDR3 length is 14 residues. CDR1 and CDR2 (germline): SQVTM, ANQGSEA. V shed 8 bases, J shed 4 bases, and the junction held 11 bases outside the gene matches. The CDR3 loop reads CSICSGQGADTQYF. The CDR3 bases are TGCAGCATCTGTAGTGGACAGGGAGCAGATACGCAGTATTTT.

This clonotype was recorded a few times. The rearrangement joins TRBV7-6 to TRBJ2-7; no firm D call. Germline CDR1 is SGHVS and CDR2 is FNYEAQ. The CDR3 is 15 residues long. The V end was cut by 5 bases, the J end by 2 bases, with 16 bases between. The CDR3 here is CASSPPLVGPYEQYF. For the CDR3, the DNA is TGTGCCAGCAGCCCCCCCCTGGTAGGGCCCTACGAGCAGTACTTC.

J is TRBJ1-2 and V is TRBV29-1; D is possibly TRBD1 (5 bases). Trimming pared 3 bases from V and 6 bases from J, leaving 23 bases between. Germline V gives CDR1 SQVTM, CDR2 ANQGSEA. This CDR3 has 16 amino acids. The CDR3 here is CSVETNGRGGSHGYTF. DNA of the CDR3: TGCAGCGTTGAGACCAATGGGAGGGGTGGCTCCCATGGCTACACCTTC.

This clonotype was picked up many times. The rearrangement uses TRBV7-2 and TRBJ2-3, with 7 bases aligning to TRBD1. The V gene's germline CDR1 is SGHTA and CDR2 FQGNSA. Trimming removed 6 bases from V and 4 bases from J; junction bases left unmatched: 4. This CDR3 has 13 residues. This CDR3 reads CASSSQGSDTQYF. The CDR3 DNA sequence: TGTGCCAGCAGTTCACAGGGGTCAGATACGCAGTATTTT.

The genes are TRBV20-1 and TRBJ2-7, with 9 bases matching TRBD1. After removal of 4 bases from V and 4 bases from J, the junction contained 11 bases not matched to a gene. CDR3 length: 15 amino acids. The V gene's germline CDR1 is DFQATT and CDR2 SNEGSKA (reference sequence). The CDR3: CSATREDRGRYEQYF. The CDR3 DNA reads TGCAGTGCTACCAGGGAGGACAGGGGTCGGTACGAGCAGTACTTC.

This chain joins TRBV19 and TRBJ2-7; D unresolved. Looked up from germline, CDR1 is LNHDA and CDR2 is SQIVND (reference sequence). With 10 bases removed from V and 2 bases from J, the gap between germline ends came to 15 bases. CDR3 length: 13 residues. In nucleotides, the CDR3 is TGTGCCACCTTGGATGCGTCCGCCTACGAGCAGTACTTC. Translating it yields CATLDASAYEQYF. Supplemented by reference TRBV19 and TRBJ2-7, the full variable domain reads DGGITQSPKYLFRKEGQNVTLSCEQNLNHDAMYWYRQDPGQGLRLIYYSQIVNDFQKGDIAEGYSVSREKKESFPLTVTSAQKNPTAFYLCATLDASAYEQYFGPGTRLTVT.

This clonotype was counted many times. The chain employs TRBV7-8 and TRBJ1-2; no definite D call. Germline-derived CDR1 and CDR2 are SGHVS and FQNEAQ. This CDR3 spans 15 amino acids. Trimming cost V 1 base and J 6 bases, with 15 bases left between them. CDR3 sequence (DNA): TGTGCCAGCAGCTTAGGTGGCGGTGACTTGGATGGCTACACCTTC. Protein sequence: CASSLGGGDLDGYTF. The complete variable domain, with remaining parts taken from reference TRBV7-8 and TRBJ1-2, reads GAGVSQSPRYKVAKRGQDVALRCDPISGHVSLFWYQQALGQGPEFLTYFQNEAQLDKSGLPSDRFFAERPEGSVSTLKIQRTQQEDSAVYLCASSLGGGDLDGYTFGSGTRLTVV.

This clonotype was seen repeatedly, ten times or more. The chain links TRBV11-2 to TRBJ2-7; tentatively, D is TRBD1 or TRBD2 (5 bases each). Germline assignment: CDR1 SGHAT and CDR2 FQNNGV. The V end was cut by 1 base, the J end by 2 bases, with 15 bases between. This CDR3 has 16 residues. The chain's CDR3 is CASSLGGVSIPYEQYF. CDR3 nucleotide sequence: TGTGCCAGCAGCTTAGGAGGGGTCTCAATTCCCTACGAGCAGTACTTC.

This clonotype was counted a few times. This chain connects TRBV19 to TRBJ1-1; no definite D call. Germline-derived CDR1 and CDR2 are LNHDA and SQIVND (reference sequence). This CDR3 has 12 residues. V was trimmed by 3 bases and J by 8 bases, leaving 10 bases between them. This CDR3 reads CASSIRLGEAFF. Here the CDR3 DNA reads TGTGCCAGTAGTATTCGGTTGGGGGAAGCTTTCTTT.

This clonotype appeared many times. This sequence joins TRBV4-1 and TRBJ2-1; perhaps TRBD2 as D (6 bases). V lost 0 bases and J 2 bases, leaving 14 bases between the germline ends. Germline V gene data show CDR1 as MGHRA and CDR2 as YSYEKL. This CDR3 region has 17 residues. The CDR3 reads CASSQEIGGAPYNEQFF. The CDR3, as DNA: TGCGCCAGCAGCCAAGAAATAGGCGGGGCCCCCTACAATGAGCAGTTCTTC.

This clonotype was counted only a few times. The V and J genes are TRBV4-3 and TRBJ2-2, with TRBD2 matching 8 bases. The germline V gene has CDR1 LGHNA and CDR2 YSLEER. CDR3 size: 18 residues. J gave up 7 bases and V 0 bases, and 13 bases lay outside the gene matches. As DNA, the CDR3 is TGCGCCAGCAGCCAAGATCGAGGTGGACCCCGGGGGGGCGGGGAGCTGTTTTTT. Encoded protein: CASSQDRGGPRGGGELFF.

At least ten counts were recorded for this clonotype. The chain has TRBV7-2 and TRBJ2-1; 8 positions match TRBD1. V shed 2 bases, J shed 7 bases, and the junction held 10 bases outside the gene matches. Germline V CDR1 and CDR2: SGHTA, FQGNSA. This CDR3 has 16 residues. The CDR3 here is CASSLSGQVYENEQFF. For the CDR3, the DNA is TGTGCCAGCAGCTTATCGGGACAGGTCTATGAAAATGAGCAGTTCTTC.

The chain employs TRBV11-2 and TRBJ2-3; D is uncertain. Trimming left V 2 bases short and J 0 bases short, with 9 bases between. Looked up from germline, CDR1 is SGHAT and CDR2 is FQNNGV. This CDR3 has 15 residues. CDR3 bases: TGTGCCAGCAGCTTATTACGGATTAGCACAGATACGCAGTATTTT. This translates into CASSLLRISTDTQYF.

The rearrangement joins TRBV7-2 to TRBJ2-7, with D perhaps given as TRBD1 or TRBD2 (5 bases each). This CDR3 is built from 15 residues. CDR1 SGHTA and CDR2 FQGNSA come from the germline V gene. V was trimmed by 3 bases and J by 3 bases, leaving 15 bases between them. Written as DNA, the CDR3 is TGTGCCAGCAGCTTCAACTGGGACGGAGTCTACGAGCAGTACTTC. Encoded protein: CASSFNWDGVYEQYF.

Many counts were recorded for this clonotype. V is TRBV20-1 and J is TRBJ1-2; D not resolved. The CDR3 runs 17 residues. Germline V CDR1 and CDR2: DFQATT, SNEGSKA (reference sequence). Trimming took 2 bases from V and 6 from J, leaving 25 bases between them. CDR3 sequence reads: CSARTTLRDTFGDGYTF. The CDR3 DNA reads TGCAGTGCTAGAACCACCCTGCGAGACACCTTTGGGGATGGCTACACCTTC.

This clonotype was counted at least ten times. The J gene is TRBJ2-5, the V gene TRBV20-1, with 14 bases lining up with TRBD2. This CDR3 contains 17 residues. Per the germline V gene, CDR1 is DFQATT and CDR2 is SNEGSKA (reference sequence). V gave up 8 bases and J gave up 5 bases; unmatched junction bases: 16. This chain's CDR3 is CSTGTSGGIGVGETQYF. For the CDR3, the DNA is TGCAGTACAGGGACTAGCGGGGGTATTGGCGTCGGGGAGACCCAGTACTTC.

Many counts were recorded for this clonotype. The V gene is TRBV12-3 or TRBV12-4, the J gene TRBJ2-6; D remains unclear. CDR3 length equals 17 residues. Trimming stripped 7 bases from V and 0 bases from J, with 16 bases between. DNA for the CDR3: TGTGCCAGCACCAGAGGCCCAGGCCGCTCTGGGGCCAACGTCCTGACTTTC. It specifies CASTRGPGRSGANVLTF.

This clonotype was seen repeatedly, ten times or more. The chain couples TRBV28 to TRBJ1-5; maybe TRBD1 (6 bases). The V gene lost 4 bases and the J gene lost 5 bases, with 15 bases spanning the gap. This CDR3 is built from 15 residues. Per germline, CDR1 MDHEN and CDR2 SYDVKM. The CDR3 bases are TGTGCCAGCAGTTCAACGACAGGACCCTATCAGCCCCAGCATTTT. Protein sequence: CASSSTTGPYQPQHF. Complete variable domain (other parts from reference TRBV28 and TRBJ1-5): DVKVTQSSRYLVKRTGEKVFLECVQDMDHENMFWYRQDPGLGLRLIYFSYDVKMKEKGDIPEGYSVSREKKERFSLILESASTNQTSMYLCASSSTTGPYQPQHFGDGTRLSIL.

The sample holds many counts of this clonotype. The V call is TRBV7-2, the J call TRBJ1-2; no reliable D call. Germline lookup yields CDR1 SGHTA and CDR2 FQGNSA. Trimming took off 5 bases at V and 0 bases at J, with 16 bases between the two ends. The CDR3 runs to 16 residues. CDR3 sequence (DNA): TGTGCCAGCAGCCGCGTAGACCTGGCTTCTAACTATGGCTACACCTTC. It yields the protein CASSRVDLASNYGYTF.

J is TRBJ1-1 and V is TRBV28, with TRBD1 matching 7 bases. The length of the CDR3 is 14 residues. V gave up 10 bases and J gave up 0 bases; unmatched junction bases: 8. Germline lookup yields CDR1 MDHEN and CDR2 SYDVKM. The CDR3 nucleotides read TGTGCCACCCGACAGGGTGGCATGAACACTGAAGCTTTCTTT. Protein product: CATRQGGMNTEAFF.